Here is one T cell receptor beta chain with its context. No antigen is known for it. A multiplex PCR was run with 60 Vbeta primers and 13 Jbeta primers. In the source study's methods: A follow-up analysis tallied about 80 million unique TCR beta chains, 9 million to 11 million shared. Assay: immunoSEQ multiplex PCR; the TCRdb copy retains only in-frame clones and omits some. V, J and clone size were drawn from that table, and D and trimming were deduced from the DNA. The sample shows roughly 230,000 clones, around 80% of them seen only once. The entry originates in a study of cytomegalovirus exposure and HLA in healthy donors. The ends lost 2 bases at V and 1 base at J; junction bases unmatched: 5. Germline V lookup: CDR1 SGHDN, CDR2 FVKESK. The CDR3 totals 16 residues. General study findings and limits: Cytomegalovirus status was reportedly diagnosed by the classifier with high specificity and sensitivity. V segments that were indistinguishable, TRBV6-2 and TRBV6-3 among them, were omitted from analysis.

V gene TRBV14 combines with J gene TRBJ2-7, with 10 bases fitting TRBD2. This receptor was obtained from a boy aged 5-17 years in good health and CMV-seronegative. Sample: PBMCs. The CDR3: CASSQLAGASSYEQYF. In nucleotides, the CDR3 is TGTGCCAGCAGCCAACTAGCGGGAGCCTCGTCCTACGAGCAGTACTTC. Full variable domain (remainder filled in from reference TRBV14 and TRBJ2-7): EAGVTQFPSHSVIEKGQTVTLRCDPISGHDNLYWYRRVMGKEIKFLLHFVKESKQDESGMPNNRFLAERTGGTYSTLKVQPAELEDSGVYFCASSQLAGASSYEQYFGPGTRLTVT.